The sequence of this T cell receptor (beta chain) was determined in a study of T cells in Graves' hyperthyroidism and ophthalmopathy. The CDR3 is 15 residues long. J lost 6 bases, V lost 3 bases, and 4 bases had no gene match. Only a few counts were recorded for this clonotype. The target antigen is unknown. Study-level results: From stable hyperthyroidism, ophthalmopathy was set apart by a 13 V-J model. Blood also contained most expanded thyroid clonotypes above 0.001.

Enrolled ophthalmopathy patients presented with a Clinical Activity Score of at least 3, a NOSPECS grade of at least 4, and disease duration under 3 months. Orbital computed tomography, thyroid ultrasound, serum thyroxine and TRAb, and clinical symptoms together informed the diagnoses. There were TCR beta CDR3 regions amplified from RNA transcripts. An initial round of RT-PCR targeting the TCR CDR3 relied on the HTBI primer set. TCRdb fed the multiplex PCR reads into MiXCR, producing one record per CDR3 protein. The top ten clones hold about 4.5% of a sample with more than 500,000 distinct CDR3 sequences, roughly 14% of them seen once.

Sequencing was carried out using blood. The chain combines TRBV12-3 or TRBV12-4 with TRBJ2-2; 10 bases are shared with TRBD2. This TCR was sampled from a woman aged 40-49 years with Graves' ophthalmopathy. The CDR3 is CASSLKREGPGELFF. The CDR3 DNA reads TGTGCCAGCAGTTTGAAGCGGGAGGGCCCCGGGGAGCTGTTTTTT.